One sample yielded the 8 T cell receptor beta chains listed below, sequenced in a study of early T cells in non-severe SARS-CoV-2 infection. Using its own MiXCR run on the 5' RACE reads, TCRdb lists one record per CDR3 protein. The repertoire has some 87,000 distinct CDR3 sequences, around 10% of them found once; the top ten carry about 2.7%. The sequenced sample was whole blood. These receptors originate from an adult who was a healthcare worker with PCR-confirmed SARS-CoV-2 infection or an uninfected control (not recorded which).

This clonotype has a count of ten or more. The chain joins TRBV5-1 to TRBJ2-7; 10 positions agree with TRBD2. The CDR3 length is 15 residues. The V segment lost 4 bases and the J segment 3 bases; nucleotides outside the gene matches: 7. Germline-derived CDR1 and CDR2 are SGHRS and YFSETQ. CDR3 nucleotide sequence: TGCGCCAGCAGCCCTAGGACTAGCGGAGTCTACGAGCAGTACTTC. As protein: CASSPRTSGVYEQYF.

This chain links TRBV4-2 with TRBJ2-7; 13 nucleotides match TRBD2. The V gene's germline CDR1 is LGHNA and CDR2 YNFKEQ. This CDR3 contains 17 residues. Trimming at V came to 0 bases and at J to 6 bases, leaving 8 bases not matched to a gene. CDR3 loop: CASSQDLLGLAGVEQYF. CDR3 nucleotide sequence: TGTGCCAGCAGCCAAGATCTCCTTGGACTAGCGGGAGTCGAGCAGTACTTC.

The sample holds many counts of this clonotype. This chain links TRBV6-5 with TRBJ2-7; D may be TRBD1 (6 bases). The CDR3 is 15 amino acids. V lost 0 bases and J 2 bases, leaving 11 bases between the germline ends. From germline, CDR1 is MNHEY and CDR2 SVGAGI. The CDR3 DNA follows: TGTGCCAGCAGTTACTCCTACGGGGACACCTACGAGCAGTACTTC. Residues: CASSYSYGDTYEQYF.

This clonotype was seen a handful of times. The CDR3, as DNA: TGTGCCAGCAGTTACTCTTCTGGACTCCCCTGGGAGCAGTACTTC. Protein sequence: CASSYSSGLPWEQYF. This chain joins TRBV6-5 and TRBJ2-7; D may be TRBD2 (5 bases). The ends were cut back, 0 bases at V and 7 bases at J, with 16 bases in the middle. Germline CDR1 and CDR2: MNHEY and SVGAGI. The CDR3 length is 15 residues.

This clonotype came up a few times. The chain couples TRBV7-6 to TRBJ2-7; D is possibly TRBD2 (6 bases). The CDR3 runs 12 residues. Per germline, CDR1 SGHVS and CDR2 FNYEAQ. V lost 5 bases to trimming and J lost 6 bases, with 11 bases between them. The chain's CDR3 is CASSDGGAEQYF. The CDR3 coding sequence is TGTGCCAGCAGCGACGGGGGAGCCGAGCAGTACTTC.

This clonotype was seen a handful of times. The chain joins TRBV5-4 to TRBJ2-2; unclear D gene. CDR1 is SGHNT, CDR2 YYREEE, per germline (reference sequence). V shed 0 bases and J shed 4 bases, with 13 bases lying between them. This CDR3 region has 16 residues. The CDR3 here is CASSLGLPPGTGELFF. The CDR3, as DNA: TGTGCCAGCAGCTTGGGACTGCCCCCCGGCACCGGGGAGCTGTTTTTT.

This clonotype was detected ten times or more. The chain is built from TRBV6-1 and TRBJ2-1, with D uncertain. The CDR3 loop spans 14 amino acids. V dropped 2 bases and J dropped 6 bases, with 11 bases sitting between them. Germline V gives CDR1 MNHNS, CDR2 SASEGT. This CDR3 reads CASSERRKANEQFF. The CDR3 DNA reads as TGTGCCAGCAGTGAACGGCGAAAGGCCAATGAGCAGTTCTTC.

This clonotype was counted at least ten times. The chain recombines TRBV2 with TRBJ1-5, with D perhaps TRBD1 (6 bases). The V gene's germline CDR1 is SNHLY and CDR2 FYNNEI. The V end was cut by 6 bases, the J end by 2 bases, with 14 bases between. The CDR3 is 15 amino acids. The CDR3: CASRRGFSGNQPQHF. CDR3 coding DNA: TGTGCCAGCAGAAGGGGGTTCTCGGGCAATCAGCCCCAGCATTTT.